This T cell receptor beta chain was recovered during a study of T cells after yellow fever vaccination. Study-level points and caveats: Abundant bulk-population clonotypes could contaminate the FACS-sorted repertoires. Clonotypes appearing in both CD4 and CD8 compartments existed, and their share was small. Booster samples showed a return of most primary-vaccination clones (around 95% CD4, about 85% CD8).

The 5'RACE template-switching step produced TCR cDNA and added a universal primer site and UMIs. TCRdb used MiXCR to reprocess the 5' RACE reads, holding one entry per CDR3 protein. The data contain under 600,000 distinct CDR3 sequences, 21% of them singletons. In the case of this clonotype: The antigen is undetermined.

Per germline, CDR1 MDHEN and CDR2 SYDVKM. The CDR3 sequence is 15 residues long. Trimming removed 5 bases at V and 7 bases at J, with 17 bases between. J is TRBJ1-4 and V is TRBV28, with D possibly being TRBD1 (6 bases). The sequencing used PBMCs, collected more than 20 days after the first yellow fever vaccination. The receptor's source is a man in his late teens or twenties who received the YFV17D yellow fever vaccine. Written as DNA, the CDR3 is TGTGCCAGCAGTCCTCCCGGGACACGCGTTGAAAAACTGTTTTTT. It translates to CASSPPGTRVEKLFF.